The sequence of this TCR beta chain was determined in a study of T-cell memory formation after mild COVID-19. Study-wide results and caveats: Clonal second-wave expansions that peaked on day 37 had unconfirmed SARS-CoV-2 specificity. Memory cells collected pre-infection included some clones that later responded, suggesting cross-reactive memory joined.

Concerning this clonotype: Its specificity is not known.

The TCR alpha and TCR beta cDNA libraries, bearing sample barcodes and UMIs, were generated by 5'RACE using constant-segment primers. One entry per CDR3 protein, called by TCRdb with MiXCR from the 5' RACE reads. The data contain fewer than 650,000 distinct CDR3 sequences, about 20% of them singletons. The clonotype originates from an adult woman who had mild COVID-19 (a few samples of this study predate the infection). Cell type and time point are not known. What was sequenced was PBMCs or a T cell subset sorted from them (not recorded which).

The DNA of the CDR3 is TGTGCCAGCAGCCCGACCCGGGACAGGGGCGCAGATACGCAGTATTTT. It translates to CASSPTRDRGADTQYF. The chain recombines TRBV7-6 with TRBJ2-3, with 10 nucleotides matching TRBD1. J gave up 4 bases and V 5 bases, and 9 bases lay outside the gene matches. CDR3 size: 16 residues. Germline-derived CDR1 and CDR2 are SGHVS and FNYEAQ. Together with reference TRBV7-6 and TRBJ2-3, the CDR3 gives the full variable domain: GAGVSQSPRYKVTKRGQDVALRCDPISGHVSLYWYRQALGQGPEFLTYFNYEAQQDKSGLPNDRFSAERPEGSISTLTIQRTEQRDSAMYRCASSPTRDRGADTQYFGPGTRLTVL.